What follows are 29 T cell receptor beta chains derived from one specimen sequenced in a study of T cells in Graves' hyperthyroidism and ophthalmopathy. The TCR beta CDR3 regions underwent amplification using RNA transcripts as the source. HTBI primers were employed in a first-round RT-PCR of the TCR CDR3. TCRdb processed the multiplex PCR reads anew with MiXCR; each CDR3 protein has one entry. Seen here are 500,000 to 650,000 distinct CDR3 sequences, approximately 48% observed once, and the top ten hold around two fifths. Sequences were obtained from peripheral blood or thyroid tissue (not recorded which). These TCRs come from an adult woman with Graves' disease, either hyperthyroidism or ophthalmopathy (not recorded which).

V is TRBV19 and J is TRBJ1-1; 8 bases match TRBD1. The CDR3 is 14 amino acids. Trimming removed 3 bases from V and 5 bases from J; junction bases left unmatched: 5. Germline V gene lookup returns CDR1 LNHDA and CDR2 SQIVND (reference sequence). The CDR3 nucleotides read TGTGCCAGTAGTATTCAGGGGGCTGGTACTGAAGCTTTCTTT. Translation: CASSIQGAGTEAFF.

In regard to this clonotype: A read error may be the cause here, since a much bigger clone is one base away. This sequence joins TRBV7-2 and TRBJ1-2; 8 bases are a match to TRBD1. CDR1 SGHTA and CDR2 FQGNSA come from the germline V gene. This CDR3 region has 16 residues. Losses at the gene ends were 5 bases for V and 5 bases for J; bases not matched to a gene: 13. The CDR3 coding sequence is TGTGCCAGCAGCGCTAGGAGTACCGGGACAGGATATGGCTACACCTTC. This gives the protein CASSARSTGTGYGYTF.

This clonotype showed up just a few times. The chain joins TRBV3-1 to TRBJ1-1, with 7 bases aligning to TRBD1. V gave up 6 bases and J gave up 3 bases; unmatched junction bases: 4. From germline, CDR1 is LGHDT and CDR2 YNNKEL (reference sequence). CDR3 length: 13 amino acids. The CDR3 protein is CASRQGPYTEAFF. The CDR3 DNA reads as TGTGCCAGCAGACAGGGGCCTTACACTGAAGCTTTCTTT.

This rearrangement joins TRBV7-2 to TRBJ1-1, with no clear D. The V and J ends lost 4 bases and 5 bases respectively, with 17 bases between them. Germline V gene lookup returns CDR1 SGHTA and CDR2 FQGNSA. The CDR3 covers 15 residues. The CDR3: CASSYPLGRGTEAFF. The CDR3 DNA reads TGTGCCAGCAGCTATCCATTGGGGAGAGGGACTGAAGCTTTCTTT.

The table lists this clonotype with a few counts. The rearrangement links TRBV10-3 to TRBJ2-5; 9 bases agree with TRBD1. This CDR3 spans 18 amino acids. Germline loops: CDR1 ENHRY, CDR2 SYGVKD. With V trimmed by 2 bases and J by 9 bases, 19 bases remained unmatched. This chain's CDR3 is CAISEGQGSKGSNQPQYF. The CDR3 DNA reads TGTGCCATCAGTGAGGGACAGGGGTCGAAGGGGTCTAATCAGCCCCAGTACTTC.

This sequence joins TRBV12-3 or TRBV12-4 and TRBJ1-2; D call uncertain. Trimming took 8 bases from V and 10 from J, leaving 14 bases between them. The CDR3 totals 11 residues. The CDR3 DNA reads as TGTGCCAGCTCTCTAGGGTTTGACTACACCTTC. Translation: CASSLGFDYTF.

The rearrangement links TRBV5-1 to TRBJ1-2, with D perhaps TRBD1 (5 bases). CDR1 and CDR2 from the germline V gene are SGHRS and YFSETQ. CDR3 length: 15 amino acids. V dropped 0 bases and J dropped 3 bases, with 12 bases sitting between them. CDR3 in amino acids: CASSLGGASDYGYTF. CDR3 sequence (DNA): TGCGCCAGCAGCTTGGGAGGGGCGAGTGACTATGGCTACACCTTC.

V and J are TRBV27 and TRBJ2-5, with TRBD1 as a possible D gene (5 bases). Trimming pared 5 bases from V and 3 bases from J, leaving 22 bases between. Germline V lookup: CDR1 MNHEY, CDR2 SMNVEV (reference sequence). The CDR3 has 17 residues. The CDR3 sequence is CASSPIPLGHSEETQYF. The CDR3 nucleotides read TGTGCCAGCAGTCCTATCCCCCTGGGGCACTCTGAAGAGACCCAGTACTTC.

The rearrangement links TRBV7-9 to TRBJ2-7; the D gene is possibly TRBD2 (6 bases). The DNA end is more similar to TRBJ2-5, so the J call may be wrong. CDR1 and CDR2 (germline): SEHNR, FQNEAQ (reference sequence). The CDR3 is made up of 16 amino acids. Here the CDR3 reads CASSLMAGTRQETQYF. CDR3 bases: TGTGCCAGCAGCTTGATGGCGGGAACTCGCCAAGAGACCCAGTACTTC.

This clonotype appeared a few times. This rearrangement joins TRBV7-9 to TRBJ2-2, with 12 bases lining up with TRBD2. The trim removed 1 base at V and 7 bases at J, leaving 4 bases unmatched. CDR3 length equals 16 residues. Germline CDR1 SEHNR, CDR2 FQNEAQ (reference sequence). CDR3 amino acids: CASSLGLAGAFGELFF. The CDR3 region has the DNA TGTGCCAGCAGCTTAGGACTAGCGGGAGCTTTCGGGGAGCTGTTTTTT. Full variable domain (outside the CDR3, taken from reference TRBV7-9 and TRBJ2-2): DTGVSQNPRHKITKRGQNVTFRCDPISEHNRLYWYRQTLGQGPEFLTYFQNEAQLEKSRLLSDRFSAERPKGSFSTLEIQRTEQGDSAMYLCASSLGLAGAFGELFFGEGSRLTVL.

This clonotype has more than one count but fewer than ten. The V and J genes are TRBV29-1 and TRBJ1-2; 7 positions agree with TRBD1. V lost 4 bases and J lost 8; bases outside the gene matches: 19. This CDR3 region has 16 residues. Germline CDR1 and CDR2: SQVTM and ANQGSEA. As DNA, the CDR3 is TGCAGCGTTGCAGGGGGGGGGCGGGGGGATTACGTGGGCTACACCTTC. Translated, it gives CSVAGGGRGDYVGYTF.

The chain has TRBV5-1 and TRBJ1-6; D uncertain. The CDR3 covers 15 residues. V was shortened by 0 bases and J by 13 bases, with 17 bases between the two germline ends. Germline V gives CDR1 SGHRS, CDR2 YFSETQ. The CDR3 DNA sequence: TGCGCCAGCAGCTTGGCCGGCGAACTCAATCAGCCCCTCCACTTT. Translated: CASSLAGELNQPLHF.

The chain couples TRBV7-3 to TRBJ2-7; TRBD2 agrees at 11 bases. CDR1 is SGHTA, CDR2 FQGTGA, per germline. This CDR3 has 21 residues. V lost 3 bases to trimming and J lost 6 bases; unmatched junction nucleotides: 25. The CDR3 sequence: CASSFTTLAGGSNLFVGEQYF. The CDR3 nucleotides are TGTGCCAGCAGCTTTACGACTCTAGCGGGGGGATCGAACCTATTTGTTGGCGAGCAGTACTTC.

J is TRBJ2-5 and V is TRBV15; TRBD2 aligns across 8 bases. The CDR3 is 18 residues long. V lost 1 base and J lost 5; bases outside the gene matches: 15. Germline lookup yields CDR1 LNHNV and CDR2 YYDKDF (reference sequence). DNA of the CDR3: TGTGCCACCAGCAGAGCCCTTATTTTAGCGGGAACCGCCGAGACCCAGTACTTC. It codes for CATSRALILAGTAETQYF.

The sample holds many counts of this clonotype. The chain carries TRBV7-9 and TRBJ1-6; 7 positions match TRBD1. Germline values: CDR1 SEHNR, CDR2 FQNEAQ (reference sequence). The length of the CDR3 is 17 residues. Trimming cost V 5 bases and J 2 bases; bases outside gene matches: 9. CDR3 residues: CASSGEQGTTYNSPLHF. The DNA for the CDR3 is TGTGCCAGCAGCGGAGAACAGGGGACTACCTATAATTCACCCCTCCACTTT.

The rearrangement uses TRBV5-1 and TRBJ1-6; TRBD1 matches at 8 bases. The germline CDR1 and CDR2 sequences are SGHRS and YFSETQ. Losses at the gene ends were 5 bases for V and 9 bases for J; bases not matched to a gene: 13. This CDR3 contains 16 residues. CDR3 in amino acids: CASRREPTGGGSPLHF. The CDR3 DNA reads TGCGCCAGCAGACGCGAACCCACAGGGGGAGGTTCACCCCTCCACTTT. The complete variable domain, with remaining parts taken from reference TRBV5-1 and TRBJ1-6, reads KAGVTQTPRYLIKTRGQQVTLSCSPISGHRSVSWYQQTPGQGLQFLFEYFSETQRNKGNFPGRFSGRQFSNSRSEMNVSTLELGDSALYLCASRREPTGGGSPLHFGNGTRLTVT.

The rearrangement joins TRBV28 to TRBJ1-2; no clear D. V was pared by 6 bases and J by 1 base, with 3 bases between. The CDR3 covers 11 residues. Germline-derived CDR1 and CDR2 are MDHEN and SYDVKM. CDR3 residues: CASRYNYGYTF. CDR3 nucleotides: TGTGCCAGCAGGTATAACTATGGCTACACCTTC.

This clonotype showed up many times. The CDR3 region is CASSPRGRAHSYEQYF. The CDR3 bases are TGTGCCAGCAGCCCCCGGGGGCGGGCGCACTCCTACGAGCAGTACTTC. V usage is TRBV7-6 and J usage is TRBJ2-7; possibly TRBD1 or TRBD2 for D (6 bases each). Trimming removed 5 bases at V and 0 bases at J, with 17 bases between. CDR1 and CDR2 (germline): SGHVS, FNYEAQ. The CDR3 covers 16 residues. The full variable domain, with the rest looked up from reference TRBV7-6 and TRBJ2-7, is GAGVSQSPRYKVTKRGQDVALRCDPISGHVSLYWYRQALGQGPEFLTYFNYEAQQDKSGLPNDRFSAERPEGSISTLTIQRTEQRDSAMYRCASSPRGRAHSYEQYFGPGTRLTVT.

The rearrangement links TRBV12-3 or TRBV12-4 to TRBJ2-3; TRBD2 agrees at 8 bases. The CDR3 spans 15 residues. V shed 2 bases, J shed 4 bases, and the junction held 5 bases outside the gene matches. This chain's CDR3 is CASSLNGGGPDTQYF. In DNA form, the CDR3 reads TGTGCCAGCAGTTTAAATGGCGGGGGGCCAGATACGCAGTATTTT.

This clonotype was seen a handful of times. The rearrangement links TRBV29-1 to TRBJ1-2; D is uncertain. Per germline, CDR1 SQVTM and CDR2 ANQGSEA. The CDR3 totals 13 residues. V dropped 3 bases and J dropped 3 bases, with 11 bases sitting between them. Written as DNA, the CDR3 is TGCAGCGTTGACGAGCAGAGTGACTATGGCTACACCTTC. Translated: CSVDEQSDYGYTF.

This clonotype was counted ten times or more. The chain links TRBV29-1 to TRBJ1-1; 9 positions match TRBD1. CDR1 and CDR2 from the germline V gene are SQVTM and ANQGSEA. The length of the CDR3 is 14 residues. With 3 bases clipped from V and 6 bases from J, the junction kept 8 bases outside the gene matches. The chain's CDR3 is CSVDTTGTGPEAFF. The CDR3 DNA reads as TGCAGCGTTGATACGACCGGGACAGGGCCTGAAGCTTTCTTT.

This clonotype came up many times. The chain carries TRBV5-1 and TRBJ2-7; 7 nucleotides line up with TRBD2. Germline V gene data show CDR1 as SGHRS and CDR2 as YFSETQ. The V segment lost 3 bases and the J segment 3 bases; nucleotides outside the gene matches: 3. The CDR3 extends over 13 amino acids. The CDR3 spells CASSSGTNYEQYF. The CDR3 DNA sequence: TGCGCCAGCAGCTCCGGGACTAACTACGAGCAGTACTTC.

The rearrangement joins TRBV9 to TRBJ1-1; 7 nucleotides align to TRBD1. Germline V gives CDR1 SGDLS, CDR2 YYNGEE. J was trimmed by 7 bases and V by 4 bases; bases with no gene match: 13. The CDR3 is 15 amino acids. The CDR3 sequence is CASSPNPFGQDEAFF. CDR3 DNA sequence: TGTGCCAGCAGCCCCAATCCCTTCGGACAGGATGAAGCTTTCTTT.

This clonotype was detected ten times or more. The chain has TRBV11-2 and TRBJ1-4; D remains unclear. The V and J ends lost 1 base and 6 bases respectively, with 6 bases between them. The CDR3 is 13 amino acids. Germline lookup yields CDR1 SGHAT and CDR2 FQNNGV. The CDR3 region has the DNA TGTGCCAGCAGCTTAGTGGCAGATGAAAAACTGTTTTTT. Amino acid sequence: CASSLVADEKLFF.

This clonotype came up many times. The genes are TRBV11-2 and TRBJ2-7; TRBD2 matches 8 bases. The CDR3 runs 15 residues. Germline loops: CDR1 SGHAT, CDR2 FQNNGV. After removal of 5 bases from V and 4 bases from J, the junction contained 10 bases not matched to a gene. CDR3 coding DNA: TGTGCCAGCAGCCCCTCCGGGGGCGGGGGGTACGAGCAGTACTTC. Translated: CASSPSGGGGYEQYF.

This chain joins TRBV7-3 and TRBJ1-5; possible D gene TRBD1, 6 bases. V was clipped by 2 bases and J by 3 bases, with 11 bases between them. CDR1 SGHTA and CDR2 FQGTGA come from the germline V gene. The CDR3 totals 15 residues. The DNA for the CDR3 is TGTGCCAGCAGCTTAGAGGGGGACCCCAATCAGCCCCAGCATTTT. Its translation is CASSLEGDPNQPQHF.

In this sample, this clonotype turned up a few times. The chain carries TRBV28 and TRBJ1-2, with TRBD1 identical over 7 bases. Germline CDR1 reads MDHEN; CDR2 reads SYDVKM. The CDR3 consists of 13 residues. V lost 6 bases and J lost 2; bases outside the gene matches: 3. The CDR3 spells CASRVTGNYGYTF. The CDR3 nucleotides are TGTGCCAGCAGGGTGACAGGGAACTATGGCTACACCTTC.

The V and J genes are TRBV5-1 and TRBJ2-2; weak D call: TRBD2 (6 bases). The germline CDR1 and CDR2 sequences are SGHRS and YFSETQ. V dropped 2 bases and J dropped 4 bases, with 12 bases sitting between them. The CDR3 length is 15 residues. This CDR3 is CASSLGGAFTGELFF. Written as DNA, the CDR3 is TGCGCCAGCAGCTTAGGAGGGGCTTTCACCGGGGAGCTGTTTTTT.

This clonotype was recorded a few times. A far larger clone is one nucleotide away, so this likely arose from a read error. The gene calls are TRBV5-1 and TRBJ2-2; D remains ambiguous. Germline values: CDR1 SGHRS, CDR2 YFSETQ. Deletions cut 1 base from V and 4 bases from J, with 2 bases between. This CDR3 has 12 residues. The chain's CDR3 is CASSLFTGELFF. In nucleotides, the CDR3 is TGCGCCAGCAGCTTGTTCACCGGGGAGCTGTTTTTT.